The next 19 T cell receptor beta chains were all read from a single sample in a study of regulatory T cells in long-lasting Graves disease. Noted time point: newly diagnosed GD, antithyroid drugs for less than 3 months. Extracted PBMC RNA gave rise to the TCR library. Both iRepertoire HTBI primers and Arm-PCR of CDR3 regions were used to build the TCR beta libraries. TCRdb re-analysed the multiplex PCR reads in MiXCR, keeping a single row per CDR3 protein. The profile covers hundreds of thousands of distinct CDR3 sequences, with roughly 15% appearing a single time and 18% taken by the ten largest. This same sample was also taken into another study, of T cells in Graves' hyperthyroidism and ophthalmopathy.

Sequencing used peripheral blood mononuclear cells (PBMCs), obtained at new diagnosis, from a patient treated with antithyroid drugs. These receptors were collected from a woman in her twenties or thirties with Graves disease.

This clonotype was observed a few times. This chain uses TRBV19 with TRBJ2-6; no definite D call. The CDR3 contains 14 residues. V lost 9 bases, J lost 1 base, and 10 bases lay in between. CDR1 is LNHDA, CDR2 SQIVND, per germline (reference sequence). CDR3 sequence: CASEYLSGANVLTF. CDR3 DNA sequence: TGTGCCAGCGAATACCTTTCTGGGGCCAACGTCCTGACTTTC.

This clonotype was recorded many times. The V call is TRBV6-1, the J call TRBJ1-2; 11 bases map to TRBD1. The junction had 8 bases not matched to a gene; V was cut back by 5 bases and J by 3 bases. Germline V gene data show CDR1 as MNHNS and CDR2 as SASEGT. There are 16 residues in the CDR3. This CDR3 reads CASSSRTGGGYYGYTF. The CDR3, as DNA: TGTGCCAGCAGTAGTCGGACAGGGGGCGGATACTATGGCTACACCTTC.

The chain recombines TRBV20-1 with TRBJ1-5; D remains ambiguous. V was pared by 2 bases and J by 5 bases, with 19 bases between. Germline CDR1 is DFQATT and CDR2 is SNEGSKA (reference sequence). This CDR3 comprises 16 residues. CDR3 sequence: CSARRISGRADQPQHF. The CDR3 DNA reads as TGCAGTGCTAGAAGGATTTCAGGACGGGCTGATCAGCCCCAGCATTTT.

This clonotype was recorded once. The V call is TRBV3-1, the J call TRBJ2-3; 10 nucleotides match TRBD1. The CDR3 has 16 residues. V dropped 5 bases and J dropped 2; count of bases not matched to a gene: 7. Germline CDR1 is LGHDT and CDR2 is YNNKEL (reference sequence). The CDR3 nucleotides read TGTGCCAGCAGCGCCGGGGACAGGGGCCACACAGATACGCAGTATTTT. It translates to CASSAGDRGHTDTQYF.

On this clonotype itself: It may be a read error: a sequence one base away is much more abundant. This chain links TRBV28 with TRBJ2-7, with D possibly matching TRBD1 (5 bases). Germline CDR1 is MDHEN and CDR2 is SYDVKM. The CDR3 is 14 amino acids. The CDR3 is CVSSFAGQAYEQYF. In DNA, the CDR3 is TGTGTCAGCAGTTTTGCAGGACAAGCCTACGAGCAGTACTTC. The full variable domain, in which reference TRBV28 and TRBJ2-7 provide the parts outside the CDR3, is DVKVTQSSRYLVKRTGEKVFLECVQDMDHENMFWYRQDPGLGLRLIYFSYDVKMKEKGDIPEGYSVSREKKERFSLILESASTNQTSMYLCVSSFAGQAYEQYFGPGTRLTVT.

The gene calls are TRBV6-5 and TRBJ2-3; a possible D gene is TRBD1 (6 bases). The CDR3 totals 16 residues. With 3 bases removed from V and 1 base from J, the gap between germline ends came to 14 bases. CDR1 and CDR2 (germline): MNHEY, SVGAGI. As DNA, the CDR3 is TGTGCCAGCAGTTATTACAGGGTGGGTGGCACAGATACGCAGTATTTT. It yields the protein CASSYYRVGGTDTQYF.

In its sample, this clonotype was seen a few times. This chain links TRBV18 with TRBJ2-1; 7 bases agree with TRBD1. Germline values: CDR1 KGHSH, CDR2 LQKENI. The CDR3 spans 16 residues. J gave up 6 bases and V 3 bases, and 11 bases lay outside the gene matches. CDR3 sequence reads: CASSPMEAGGGNEQFF. The CDR3 DNA reads TGTGCCAGCTCACCGATGGAGGCAGGGGGTGGCAATGAGCAGTTCTTC.

This clonotype was detected many times. This chain links TRBV2 with TRBJ2-3; D is possibly TRBD1 (5 bases). Germline V gives CDR1 SNHLY, CDR2 FYNNEI. The V and J ends lost 7 bases and 2 bases respectively, with 10 bases between them. This CDR3 has 13 residues. The CDR3 sequence is CASKDTNTDTQYF. The CDR3 bases are TGTGCCAGCAAGGACACAAACACAGATACGCAGTATTTT.

In this sample, this clonotype turned up many times. V is TRBV20-1 and J is TRBJ2-3; 7 nucleotides align to TRBD2. The V gene's germline CDR1 is DFQATT and CDR2 SNEGSKA (reference sequence). V lost 6 bases, J lost 1 base, and 7 bases stayed unmatched. This CDR3 has 14 residues. The CDR3 spells CSAPPLAGTDTQYF. The CDR3 DNA reads TGCAGTGCCCCCCCCCTAGCGGGCACAGATACGCAGTATTTT.

This clonotype was counted only a few times. The rearrangement links TRBV28 to TRBJ1-2; D gene ambiguous. Trimming took off 3 bases at V and 7 bases at J, with 15 bases between the two ends. The germline V gene encodes CDR1 MDHEN and CDR2 SYDVKM. The CDR3 has 14 residues. Here the CDR3 reads CASSLAGPWVGYTF. The CDR3, as DNA: TGTGCCAGCAGTTTGGCCGGTCCATGGGTTGGCTACACCTTC.

This clonotype was observed a few times. V gene TRBV6-2 or TRBV6-3 combines with J gene TRBJ2-7; D is ambiguous. V lost 6 bases and J lost 7, with 10 bases in between. The CDR3 has 11 residues. Germline-derived CDR1 and CDR2 are MNHEY and SVGEGT. In nucleotides, the CDR3 is TGTGCCAGCAGCAAGGGTTGGGAGCAGTACTTC. Amino acids: CASSKGWEQYF.

As regards this clonotype: A single base separates this from a much larger clone, so it may be a read error. The chain links TRBV28 to TRBJ1-2, with D possibly being TRBD1 (5 bases). This CDR3 contains 14 residues. V dropped 5 bases and J dropped 8 bases, with 18 bases sitting between them. Per germline, CDR1 MDHEN and CDR2 SYDVKM. The CDR3 sequence is CASSVRTGVGGYTF. In DNA form, the CDR3 reads TGTGCCAGCAGTGTCAGGACGGGGGTTGGCGGCTACACCTTC.

This clonotype came up a few times. CDR3 residues: CASSLGGAEFYEQYF. The CDR3 DNA reads as TGTGCCAGCAGTTTAGGGGGCGCGGAATTCTACGAGCAGTACTTC. The chain uses TRBV27 and TRBJ2-7, with D perhaps matching TRBD1 (6 bases). The ends were cut back, 2 bases at V and 3 bases at J, with 14 bases in the middle. The CDR3 sequence is 15 residues long. From germline, CDR1 is MNHEY and CDR2 SMNVEV (reference sequence).

This clonotype was seen ten or more times. The chain is built from TRBV7-9 and TRBJ1-5, with 9 bases lining up with TRBD1. CDR1 SEHNR and CDR2 FQNEAQ come from the germline V gene (reference sequence). The CDR3 consists of 16 residues. Trimming removed 2 bases from V and 7 bases from J; junction bases left unmatched: 9. For the CDR3, the DNA is TGTGCCAGCAGCTTATGGGTGGGACAGGGAATCCAGCCCCAGCATTTT. It specifies CASSLWVGQGIQPQHF.

V and J are TRBV15 and TRBJ1-6, with 8 bases identical to TRBD1. The ends lost 8 bases at V and 7 bases at J; junction bases unmatched: 1. The germline V gene has CDR1 LNHNV and CDR2 YYDKDF (reference sequence). The CDR3 length is 12 residues. CDR3 amino acids: CATRTGNSPLHF. DNA for the CDR3: TGTGCCACCCGGACAGGGAATTCACCCCTCCACTTT.

This clonotype has ten or more counts. The DNA for the CDR3 is TGTGCCAGCAGTTCCTACGACGGGCTGATGAACACTGAAGCTTTCTTT. Protein product: CASSSYDGLMNTEAFF. The chain recombines TRBV28 with TRBJ1-1; D uncertain. The CDR3 is 16 residues long. Trimming shortened V by 4 bases and J by 0 bases, and 15 bases separated the two germline ends. The germline V gene encodes CDR1 MDHEN and CDR2 SYDVKM.

As for this clonotype: The CDR3 carries no conserved terminal phenylalanine or tryptophan, so it likely arises from a read error. CDR3 sequence: CASSLRTSEKLFS. The CDR3 coding sequence is TGTGCCAGCTCACTCCGGACGAGTGAAAAACTGTTTTCT. This chain links TRBV18 with TRBJ1-4; the D is unclear. V lost 4 bases and J 7 bases, leaving 10 bases between the germline ends. The CDR3 runs to 13 residues. CDR1 KGHSH and CDR2 LQKENI come from the germline V gene.

The gene calls are TRBV24-1 and TRBJ2-2, with a possible D match to TRBD1 (5 bases). V lost 4 bases and J 6 bases, leaving 11 bases between the germline ends. Germline V gene sequence: CDR1 KGHDR, CDR2 SFDVKD. The CDR3 extends over 14 amino acids. The CDR3 spells CATSDHQGSGELFF. The CDR3 DNA follows: TGTGCCACCAGTGACCACCAGGGTTCCGGGGAGCTGTTTTTT.

This clonotype has only a few counts. The rearrangement links TRBV14 to TRBJ1-3; weak D call: TRBD1 (5 bases). Trimming cost V 1 base and J 8 bases, with 9 bases left between them. Germline V gene sequence: CDR1 SGHDN, CDR2 FVKESK. The CDR3 contains 13 residues. This CDR3 reads CASSQVQGDTIYF. CDR3 sequence (DNA): TGTGCCAGCAGCCAAGTCCAGGGAGACACCATATATTTT.